This T cell receptor beta chain was identified during a study of T-cell reconstitution after alpha-beta-depleted transplantation in children. Germline values: CDR1 KGHDR, CDR2 SFDVKD. V was shortened by 4 bases and J by 2 bases, with 17 bases between the two germline ends. This CDR3 is 17 amino acids long. The authors prepared the TCRbeta library with unique molecular identifiers. TCRdb called the PCR reads again in MiXCR, with one record for every CDR3 protein. The sample shows 83,000 or so distinct CDR3 sequences, approximately 8.4% of them seen only once. This clonotype was seen many times. This sequence originates from a human donor who donated a stem cell graft to a child with congenital amegakaryocytic thrombocytopenia. The specimen comprised PBMCs from the stem cell graft donor, sampled from the stem cell graft. The chain joins TRBV24-1 to TRBJ2-1, with a tentative D call TRBD1 (7 bases). The CDR3 loop is CATSDPSQGGPYNEQFF. The CDR3 nucleotides read TGTGCCACCAGTGACCCATCGCAGGGGGGTCCCTACAATGAGCAGTTCTTC.